The 4 T cell receptor beta chains listed next were all sequenced from one sample in a study of blood T cell repertoires in COVID-19. Repertoires were generated with immunoSEQ multiplex PCR, while TCRdb's copy carries only in-frame clones and drops some. This sample has 220,000 or so clones, with more than 75% found just once. The sample consisted of peripheral blood. These receptors originate from a woman older than 75 with COVID-19, enrolled during active disease.

Here the CDR3 DNA reads TGTGCCAGCTCCGACATGCTGAACACTGAAGCTTTCTTT. It yields the protein CASSDMLNTEAFF. The V call is TRBV18, the J call TRBJ1-1; D unclear. The CDR3 length is 13 residues. Germline V gene lookup returns CDR1 KGHSH and CDR2 LQKENI. V shed 6 bases and J shed 0 bases, with 8 bases lying between them.

The V call is TRBV30, the J call TRBJ1-2; D is undetermined. This CDR3 comprises 14 residues. V lost 0 bases and J 2 bases, leaving 10 bases between the germline ends. Germline lookup yields CDR1 GTSNPN and CDR2 SVGIG (reference sequence). DNA for the CDR3: TGTGCCTGGAGTGTAGACTCGGGGAACTATGGCTACACCTTC. Protein: CAWSVDSGNYGYTF.

DNA of the CDR3: TGTGCCAGCAGTCAACCGGGGGTACCGGGCTATGGCTACACCTTC. It codes for CASSQPGVPGYGYTF. The rearrangement joins TRBV28 to TRBJ1-2, with a possible D match to TRBD1 (5 bases). V lost 5 bases and J 4 bases, leaving 17 bases between the germline ends. Germline CDR1 MDHEN, CDR2 SYDVKM. The CDR3 extends over 15 amino acids.

The J gene is TRBJ2-1, the V gene TRBV5-1, with a possible D match to TRBD2 (6 bases). Germline V CDR1 and CDR2: SGHRS, YFSETQ. V lost 6 bases and J 8 bases, leaving 18 bases between the germline ends. The CDR3 contains 14 residues. For the CDR3, the DNA is TGCGCCAGCAACTTCGGGACTTTGAACTATGAGCAGTTCTTC. Its protein product is CASNFGTLNYEQFF.